This TCR beta chain was captured in a study of cytomegalovirus exposure and HLA in healthy donors. Nominal health characterized the donors when sampled, though unrecorded immune exposures were likely. Primers: 60 Vbeta forward and 13 Jbeta reverse. Assay used: immunoSEQ multiplex PCR; TCRdb lists only in-frame clones, some missing. The table includes about 150,000 clones, 80% detected once. There are a few counts of this clone. Deletions cut 0 bases from V and 9 bases from J, with 10 bases between. Germline V gives CDR1 SGHRS, CDR2 YFSETQ. The CDR3 has 12 residues. J is TRBJ2-7 and V is TRBV5-1; no reliable D call. This clonotype was obtained from a man under 40 in good health and CMV-seropositive. Source material: PBMCs. The CDR3 region is CASSLAGEWQYF. As DNA, the CDR3 is TGCGCCAGCAGCTTGGCCGGTGAGTGGCAGTACTTC.